The 16 T cell receptor beta chains given below trace back to one sample, sequenced in a study of shared clonotypes between healthy human individuals. Profiling relied on immunoSEQ multiplex PCR, and the TCRdb table lists in-frame clones only, not all of them. The data show over 2 million clones, roughly 94% seen once. The sequencing sample was made of naive CD4+ T cells sorted from blood. Subset described: CD45RA+ positively selected. The receptors come from a man younger than 35 in good health.

This clone was recorded only once. This chain links TRBV5-1 with TRBJ2-6, with 8 nucleotides matching TRBD1. Germline assignment: CDR1 SGHRS and CDR2 YFSETQ. J gave up 0 bases and V 6 bases, and 5 bases lay outside the gene matches. This CDR3 has 16 amino acids. In nucleotides, the CDR3 is TGCGCCAGCACCCGGACAGGGCCCTCTGGGGCCAACGTCCTGACTTTC. The encoded protein is CASTRTGPSGANVLTF. Full variable domain (missing parts from reference TRBV5-1 and TRBJ2-6): KAGVTQTPRYLIKTRGQQVTLSCSPISGHRSVSWYQQTPGQGLQFLFEYFSETQRNKGNFPGRFSGRQFSNSRSEMNVSTLELGDSALYLCASTRTGPSGANVLTFGAGSRLTVL.

DNA of the CDR3: TGTGCCAGCACCCAGGGCCTCTCCGGCGAGCAGTACTTC. Protein product: CASTQGLSGEQYF. The gene calls are TRBV28 and TRBJ2-7; weak D call: TRBD1 (5 bases). V gave up 7 bases and J gave up 6 bases, with 16 bases separating them. The CDR3 runs 13 residues. Germline V gene lookup returns CDR1 MDHEN and CDR2 SYDVKM.

This chain joins TRBV5-4 and TRBJ2-1, with 9 positions matching TRBD2. The CDR3 is made up of 19 amino acids. Looked up from germline, CDR1 is SGHNT and CDR2 is YYREEE (reference sequence). The V and J ends lost 0 bases and 1 base, in that order; junction bases with no gene match: 11. The DNA of the CDR3 is TGTGCCAGCAGCTTGGGAATAGCGGGAGAGGGCGGTTCCTACAATGAGCAGTTCTTC. This encodes CASSLGIAGEGGSYNEQFF.

The genes are TRBV28 and TRBJ2-7, with 7 nucleotides matching TRBD2. This CDR3 has 15 amino acids. V shed 6 bases, J shed 2 bases, and the junction held 10 bases outside the gene matches. Germline CDR1 reads MDHEN; CDR2 reads SYDVKM. DNA for the CDR3: TGTGCCAGCAGGGGAGGCGGAGCGGGGACCTACGAGCAGTACTTC. Its translation is CASRGGGAGTYEQYF. The full variable domain, its missing parts supplied by reference TRBV28 and TRBJ2-7, is DVKVTQSSRYLVKRTGEKVFLECVQDMDHENMFWYRQDPGLGLRLIYFSYDVKMKEKGDIPEGYSVSREKKERFSLILESASTNQTSMYLCASRGGGAGTYEQYFGPGTRLTVT.

V and J are TRBV2 and TRBJ2-3; weak D call: TRBD1 (5 bases). The CDR3 loop spans 13 amino acids. Germline assignment: CDR1 SNHLY and CDR2 FYNNEI. Trimming left V 9 bases short and J 5 bases short, with 15 bases between. DNA for the CDR3: TGTGCCAGTTTGGGGCGGAGTTTAGATACGCAGTATTTT. This encodes CASLGRSLDTQYF. Variable domain in full (rest from reference TRBV2 and TRBJ2-3): EPEVTQTPSHQVTQMGQEVILRCVPISNHLYFYWYRQILGQKVEFLVSFYNNEISEKSEIFDDQFSVERPDGSNFTLKIRSTKLEDSAMYFCASLGRSLDTQYFGPGTRLTVL.

This clone was recorded once. This sequence joins TRBV30 and TRBJ2-3, with 9 bases matching TRBD1. The CDR3 is 14 amino acids. Trimming at V came to 0 bases and at J to 8 bases, leaving 6 bases not matched to a gene. CDR1 GTSNPN and CDR2 SVGIG come from the germline V gene (reference sequence). CDR3: CAWSVGTGWITQYF. Written as DNA, the CDR3 is TGTGCCTGGAGTGTCGGGACAGGGTGGATTACGCAGTATTTT.

This chain links TRBV5-6 with TRBJ1-5; TRBD1 might be the D (5 bases). V lost 2 bases and J lost 0, with 21 bases in between. The CDR3 is 19 residues long. Germline V gene lookup returns CDR1 SGHDT and CDR2 YYEEEE. The CDR3 loop is CASSFGAGMRAYSNQPQHF. The CDR3, as DNA: TGTGCCAGCAGCTTCGGTGCAGGGATGAGGGCTTATAGCAATCAGCCCCAGCATTTT.

The chain joins TRBV15 to TRBJ2-1; D gene uncertain. Germline V gene sequence: CDR1 LNHNV, CDR2 YYDKDF (reference sequence). V dropped 1 base and J dropped 4 bases, with 11 bases sitting between them. The CDR3 covers 15 residues. The CDR3 DNA reads as TGTGCCACCAGCAGAGGAAGGCAGAATTACAATGAGCAGTTCTTC. Its translation is CATSRGRQNYNEQFF.

As to this clone: Other DNA variants within this sample encode the same CDR3. The V and J genes are TRBV7-2 and TRBJ2-2, with 10 bases matching TRBD1. This CDR3 is 15 amino acids long. The V and J ends lost 1 base and 4 bases, in that order; junction bases with no gene match: 0. Germline-derived CDR1 and CDR2 are SGHTA and FQGNSA. The CDR3, as DNA: TGTGCCAGCAGCTTAGGACAGGGGGCCACCGGGGAGCTGTTTTTT. Amino acid sequence: CASSLGQGATGELFF. The variable domain in full, completed from reference TRBV7-2 and TRBJ2-2, reads GAGVSQSPSNKVTEKGKDVELRCDPISGHTALYWYRQSLGQGLEFLIYFQGNSAPDKSGLPSDRFSAERTGGSVSTLTIQRTQQEDSAVYLCASSLGQGATGELFFGEGSRLTVL.

This sequence joins TRBV5-1 and TRBJ2-4, with TRBD1 matching over 7 bases. Trimming at V came to 4 bases and at J to 0 bases, leaving 10 bases not matched to a gene. The CDR3 covers 17 residues. Germline assignment: CDR1 SGHRS and CDR2 YFSETQ. CDR3: CASSRDRETLAKNIQYF. The CDR3 coding sequence is TGCGCCAGCAGCCGGGACAGAGAGACCCTAGCCAAAAACATTCAGTACTTC.

The CDR3 DNA is TGTGCCAGCAGCCCCGGGGGCAGGTACACTGAAGCTTTCTTT. Translated: CASSPGGRYTEAFF. The genes are TRBV2 and TRBJ1-1, with a possible D match to TRBD1 (6 bases). CDR1 and CDR2 (germline): SNHLY, FYNNEI. The CDR3 loop spans 14 amino acids. V was pared by 6 bases and J by 3 bases, with 14 bases between.

The genes are TRBV15 and TRBJ1-2, with a possible D match to TRBD1 (6 bases). From germline, CDR1 is LNHNV and CDR2 YYDKDF (reference sequence). V was trimmed by 8 bases and J by 1 base, leaving 14 bases between them. This CDR3 is built from 14 residues. The CDR3 sequence: CATSNRANNYGYTF. As DNA, the CDR3 is TGTGCCACCTCAAACAGGGCCAATAACTATGGCTACACCTTC.

The V call is TRBV5-1, the J call TRBJ1-2, with D unresolved. CDR3 length equals 15 residues. Germline V gives CDR1 SGHRS, CDR2 YFSETQ. V lost 0 bases to trimming and J lost 4 bases, with 13 bases between them. CDR3 nucleotides: TGCGCCAGCAGCTTGGAGGACTCGACACGCTATGGCTACACCTTC. It encodes CASSLEDSTRYGYTF.

About this clone itself: Other DNA sequences from this sample encode an identical CDR3 as well. The rearrangement joins TRBV6-5 to TRBJ2-5, with D possibly TRBD1 on 6 matching bases. This CDR3 is 13 amino acids long. The germline V gene encodes CDR1 MNHEY and CDR2 SVGAGI. Trimming cost V 5 bases and J 1 base, with 8 bases left between them. The DNA for the CDR3 is TGTGCCAGCAGTAGGACAGTCCAAGAGACCCAGTACTTC. Residues: CASSRTVQETQYF.

V and J are TRBV18 and TRBJ2-7; the D gene is possibly TRBD2 (7 bases). The V and J ends lost 2 bases and 3 bases respectively, with 11 bases between them. The V gene's germline CDR1 is KGHSH and CDR2 LQKENI. This CDR3 region has 14 residues. CDR3 DNA: TGTGCCAGCTCACCATCCGGGGGGCTCTACGAGCAGTACTTC. It is translated as CASSPSGGLYEQYF.

In the case of this clone: Different DNA sequences within this sample yield the same CDR3. CDR3 nucleotides: TGTGCCAGCAGTTACTCTGGACAGGGTTCCTATGGCTACACCTTC. Encoded protein: CASSYSGQGSYGYTF. This chain links TRBV6-5 with TRBJ1-2, with TRBD1 matching 8 bases. This CDR3 is 15 amino acids long. The germline CDR1 and CDR2 sequences are MNHEY and SVGAGI. J was trimmed by 4 bases and V by 0 bases; bases with no gene match: 4.